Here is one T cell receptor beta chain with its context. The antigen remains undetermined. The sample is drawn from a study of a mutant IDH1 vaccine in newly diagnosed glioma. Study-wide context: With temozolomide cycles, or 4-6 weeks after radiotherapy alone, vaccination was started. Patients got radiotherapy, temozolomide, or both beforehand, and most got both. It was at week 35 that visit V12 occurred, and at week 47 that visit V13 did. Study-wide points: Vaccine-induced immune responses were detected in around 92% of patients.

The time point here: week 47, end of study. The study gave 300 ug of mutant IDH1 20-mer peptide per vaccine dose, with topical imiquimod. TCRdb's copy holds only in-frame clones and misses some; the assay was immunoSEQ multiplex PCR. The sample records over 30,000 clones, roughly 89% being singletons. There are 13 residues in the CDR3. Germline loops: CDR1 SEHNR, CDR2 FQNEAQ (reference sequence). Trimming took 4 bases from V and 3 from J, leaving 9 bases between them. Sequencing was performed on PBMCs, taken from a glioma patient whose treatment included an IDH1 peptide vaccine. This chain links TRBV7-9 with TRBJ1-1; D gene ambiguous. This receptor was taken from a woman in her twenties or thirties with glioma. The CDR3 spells CASSSTVDTEAFF. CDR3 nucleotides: TGTGCCAGCAGCTCGACGGTGGACACTGAAGCTTTCTTT.